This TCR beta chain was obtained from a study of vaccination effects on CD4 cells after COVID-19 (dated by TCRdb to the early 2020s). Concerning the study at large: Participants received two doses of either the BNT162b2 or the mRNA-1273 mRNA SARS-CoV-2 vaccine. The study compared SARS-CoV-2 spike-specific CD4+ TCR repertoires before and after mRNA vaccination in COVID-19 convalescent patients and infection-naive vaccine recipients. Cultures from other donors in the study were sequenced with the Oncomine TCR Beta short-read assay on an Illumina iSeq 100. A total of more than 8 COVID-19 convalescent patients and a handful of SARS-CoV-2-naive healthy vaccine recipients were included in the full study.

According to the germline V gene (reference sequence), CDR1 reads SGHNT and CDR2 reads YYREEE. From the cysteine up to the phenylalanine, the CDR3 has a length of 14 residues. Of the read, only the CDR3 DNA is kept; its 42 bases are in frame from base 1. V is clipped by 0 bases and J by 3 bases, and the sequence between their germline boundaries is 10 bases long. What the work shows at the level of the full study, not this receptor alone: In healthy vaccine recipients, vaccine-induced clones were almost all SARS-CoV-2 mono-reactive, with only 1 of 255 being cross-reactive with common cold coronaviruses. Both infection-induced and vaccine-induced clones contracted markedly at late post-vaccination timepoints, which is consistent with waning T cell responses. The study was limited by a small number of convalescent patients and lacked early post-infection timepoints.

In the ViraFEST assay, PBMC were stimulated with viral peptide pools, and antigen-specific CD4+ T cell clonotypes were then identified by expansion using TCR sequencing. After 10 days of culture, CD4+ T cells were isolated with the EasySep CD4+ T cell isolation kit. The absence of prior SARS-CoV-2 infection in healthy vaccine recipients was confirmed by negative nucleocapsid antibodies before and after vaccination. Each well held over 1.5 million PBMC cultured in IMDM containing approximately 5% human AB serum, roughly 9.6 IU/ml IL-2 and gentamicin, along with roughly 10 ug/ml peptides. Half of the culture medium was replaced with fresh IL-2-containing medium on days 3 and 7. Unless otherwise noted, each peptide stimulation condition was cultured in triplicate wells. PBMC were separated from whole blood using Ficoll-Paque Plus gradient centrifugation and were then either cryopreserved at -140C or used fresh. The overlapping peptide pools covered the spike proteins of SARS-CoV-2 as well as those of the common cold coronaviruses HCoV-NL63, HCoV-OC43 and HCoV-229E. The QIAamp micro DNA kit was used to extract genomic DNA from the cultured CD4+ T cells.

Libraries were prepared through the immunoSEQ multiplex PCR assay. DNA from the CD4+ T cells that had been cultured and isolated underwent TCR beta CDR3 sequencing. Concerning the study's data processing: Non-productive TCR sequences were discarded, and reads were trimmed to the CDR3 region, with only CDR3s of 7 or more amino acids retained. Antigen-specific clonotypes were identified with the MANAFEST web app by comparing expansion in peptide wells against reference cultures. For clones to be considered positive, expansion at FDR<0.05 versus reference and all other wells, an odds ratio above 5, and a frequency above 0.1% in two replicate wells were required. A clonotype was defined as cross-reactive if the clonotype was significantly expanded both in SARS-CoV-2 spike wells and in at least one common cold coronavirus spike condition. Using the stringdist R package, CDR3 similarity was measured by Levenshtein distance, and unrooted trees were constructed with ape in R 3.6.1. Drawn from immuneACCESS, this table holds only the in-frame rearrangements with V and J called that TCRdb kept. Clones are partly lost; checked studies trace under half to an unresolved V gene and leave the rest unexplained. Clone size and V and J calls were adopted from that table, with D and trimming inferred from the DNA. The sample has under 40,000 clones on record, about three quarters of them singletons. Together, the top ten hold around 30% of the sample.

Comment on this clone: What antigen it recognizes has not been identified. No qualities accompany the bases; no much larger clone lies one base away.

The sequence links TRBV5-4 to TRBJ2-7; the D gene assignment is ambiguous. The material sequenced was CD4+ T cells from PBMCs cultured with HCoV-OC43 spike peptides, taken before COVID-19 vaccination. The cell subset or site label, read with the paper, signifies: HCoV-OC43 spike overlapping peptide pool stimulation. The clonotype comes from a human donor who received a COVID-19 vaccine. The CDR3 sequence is CASSLERSFYEQYF. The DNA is TGTGCCAGCAGCTTGGAGCGTTCCTTCTACGAGCAGTACTTC.